These 11 T cell receptor beta chains were all obtained from the same sample, sequenced in a study of T-cell reconstitution after alpha-beta-depleted transplantation in children. TCRbeta library construction was performed incorporating unique molecular identifiers. TCRdb reanalysed the PCR reads using MiXCR and keeps one entry per CDR3 protein. The sample shows approximately 800,000 distinct CDR3 sequences, around 17% of them seen only once. This specimen consisted of PBMCs, mostly from graft donor cells, obtained 360 days after TCRalphabeta/CD19-depleted stem cell transplant. These receptors were obtained from a male patient younger than 18 who had a stem cell transplant for acute lymphoblastic leukemia, so the T cells may come from the graft donor.

V is TRBV10-3 and J is TRBJ2-7; D unclear. In germline, CDR1 is ENHRY, CDR2 SYGVKD. The CDR3 extends over 14 amino acids. V dropped 2 bases and J dropped 1 base, with 9 bases sitting between them. CDR3 protein: CAISEVLRSYEQYF. CDR3 sequence (DNA): TGTGCCATCAGTGAGGTACTACGATCCTACGAGCAGTACTTC.

CDR3 in amino acids: CASSMTTGGNQPQHF. The CDR3 DNA sequence: TGTGCCAGTAGTATGACGACAGGGGGCAATCAGCCCCAGCATTTT. This chain connects TRBV19 to TRBJ1-5; TRBD1 agrees at 8 bases. V shed 3 bases, J shed 2 bases, and the junction held 3 bases outside the gene matches. The CDR3 is 15 residues long. The germline CDR1 and CDR2 sequences are LNHDA and SQIVND (reference sequence).

This clonotype came up a few times. This rearrangement joins TRBV11-3 to TRBJ2-1, with D perhaps matching TRBD1 or TRBD2 (5 bases each). Trimming stripped 4 bases from V and 8 bases from J, with 24 bases between. This CDR3 is built from 17 residues. Germline loops: CDR1 SGHNT, CDR2 YENEEA. The CDR3 sequence: CASSSPIEGPSAYEQFF. CDR3 DNA: TGTGCCAGCAGCTCCCCAATAGAGGGGCCTAGTGCGTATGAGCAGTTCTTC.

This clonotype occurred a few times. J is TRBJ2-2 and V is TRBV27; possible D gene TRBD1, 5 bases. CDR1 and CDR2 from the germline V gene are MNHEY and SMNVEV (reference sequence). V was shortened by 2 bases and J by 7 bases, with 14 bases between the two germline ends. The CDR3 spans 15 residues. Written as DNA, the CDR3 is TGTGCCAGCAGTTTACTGGGGCTGATTGACGGGGAGCTGTTTTTT. Its translation: CASSLLGLIDGELFF.

The rearrangement links TRBV25-1 to TRBJ2-5; D perhaps matches TRBD1 (5 bases). V was pared by 0 bases and J by 5 bases, with 13 bases between. Per the germline V gene, CDR1 is MGHDK and CDR2 is SYGVNS. The CDR3 covers 15 residues. CDR3 region: CASSEYGAGLETQYF. The CDR3 region has the DNA TGTGCCAGCAGTGAATACGGAGCAGGGCTGGAGACCCAGTACTTC.

The rearrangement uses TRBV5-1 and TRBJ2-1; tentatively, D is TRBD1 or TRBD2 (5 bases each). CDR1 SGHRS and CDR2 YFSETQ come from the germline V gene. This CDR3 has 13 residues. V lost 2 bases to trimming and J lost 10 bases, with 13 bases between them. Here the CDR3 DNA reads TGCGCCAGCAGCTTTGGGACCACCTACGAGCAGTTCTTC. As protein: CASSFGTTYEQFF.

This clonotype was seen a handful of times. The V and J genes are TRBV4-2 and TRBJ2-2; 10 bases agree with TRBD1. The CDR3 sequence is 18 residues long. Germline CDR1 and CDR2: LGHNA and YNFKEQ. V lost 6 bases and J lost 5; bases outside the gene matches: 15. The CDR3 DNA is TGTGCCAGCAGTCTCCTGCCCGGGACAGGGGTAAAAACCGGGGAGCTGTTTTTT. This gives the protein CASSLLPGTGVKTGELFF.

The chain carries TRBV7-9 and TRBJ1-1; 7 bases match TRBD1. Germline trimming cut 3 bases from V and 7 bases from J; bases unmatched to any gene: 14. CDR3 length equals 16 residues. Germline V gene lookup returns CDR1 SEHNR and CDR2 FQNEAQ (reference sequence). This CDR3 is CASSLVERGGEGEAFF. Here the CDR3 DNA reads TGTGCCAGCAGCTTGGTGGAGAGAGGGGGCGAAGGTGAAGCTTTCTTT. Full variable domain (outside the CDR3, taken from reference TRBV7-9 and TRBJ1-1): DTGVSQNPRHKITKRGQNVTFRCDPISEHNRLYWYRQTLGQGPEFLTYFQNEAQLEKSRLLSDRFSAERPKGSFSTLEIQRTEQGDSAMYLCASSLVERGGEGEAFFGQGTRLTVV.

A few counts support this clonotype. The gene calls are TRBV29-1 and TRBJ2-2, with 8 bases matching TRBD2. Trimming removed 5 bases from V and 7 bases from J; junction bases left unmatched: 12. The CDR3 has 15 amino acids. CDR1 is SQVTM and CDR2 is ANQGSEA in the germline V gene. For the CDR3, the DNA is TGCAGCGTTCGAAACGGCGGGAGGATCCGCGGGGAGCTGTTTTTT. Protein: CSVRNGGRIRGELFF.

V and J are TRBV7-9 and TRBJ2-1; D unclear. Germline-derived CDR1 and CDR2 are SEHNR and FQNEAQ (reference sequence). The CDR3 spans 15 residues. V was pared by 5 bases and J by 5 bases, with 16 bases between. The CDR3 DNA sequence: TGTGCCAGCAGCCAACGGGTTAACGTCAACAATGAGCAGTTCTTC. It translates to CASSQRVNVNNEQFF.

At least ten counts were recorded for this clonotype. The rearrangement joins TRBV5-1 to TRBJ2-7; the D is unclear. Germline V lookup: CDR1 SGHRS, CDR2 YFSETQ. The CDR3 is 15 residues long. Trimming cost V 1 base and J 2 bases, with 13 bases left between them. CDR3 loop: CASSLSPYTTYEQYF. DNA of the CDR3: TGCGCCAGCAGCTTGTCACCCTATACCACCTACGAGCAGTACTTC.